What follows describes a single T cell receptor beta chain. TCRdb passed the RT-PCR reads through MiXCR, listing each CDR3 protein once. The table has about 960,000 distinct CDR3 sequences, around 17% seen once. This entry comes from a study of patients and donors after allogeneic stem cell transplantation. There are 13 residues in the CDR3. Germline V gives CDR1 ENHRY, CDR2 SYGVKD. The V and J ends lost 10 bases and 3 bases, in that order; junction bases with no gene match: 6. The sequencing input was blood, either unsorted or a sorted T cell fraction (not recorded which). This rearrangement joins TRBV10-3 to TRBJ2-3; TRBD1 matches at 8 bases. This TCR was recovered from a human donor who was either an allogeneic HSCT recipient or a stem cell or donor lymphocyte infusion donor (not recorded which). It is not recorded whose cells these are; they may come from a transplant donor. CDR3 in amino acids: CATRDRGTDTQYF. CDR3 nucleotide sequence: TGTGCCACCCGAGACAGGGGTACAGATACGCAGTATTTT.